This T cell receptor beta chain was captured in a study of shared clonotypes between healthy human individuals. The wider study: The study used three CD4 naive, three CD4 memory, two CD8 naive and one CD8 memory plate per donor.

Germline trimming cut 0 bases from V and 1 base from J; bases unmatched to any gene: 10. The CDR3 is 17 residues long. The germline CDR1 and CDR2 sequences are SQVTM and ANQGSEA. As concerns this clone: Its antigen remains unidentified.

Study-wide findings and caveats: On the whole, naive subsets had larger estimated richness than memory subsets had. Despite large depth, sorted-subset datasets appeared incompletely sequenced.

Profiling relied on immunoSEQ multiplex PCR, and the TCRdb table lists in-frame clones only, not all of them. The sample shows a few million clones, around nine tenths of them seen only once. The receptor's source is a man younger than 30 in good health. The J gene is TRBJ2-5, the V gene TRBV29-1, with 8 bases lining up with TRBD1. The sample was naive CD4+ T cells sorted from blood. The sample's subset: CD45RA+ positively selected. The CDR3 loop reads CSVEDFGQGGGQETQYF. For the CDR3, the DNA is TGCAGCGTTGAAGATTTTGGACAGGGTGGGGGCCAAGAGACCCAGTACTTC.